This T cell receptor (beta chain) comes out of a study of shared clonotypes between healthy human individuals (dated by TCRdb to between 2020 and 2021). For context, the study as a whole: Three men and two women, aged 18 to 49 years, made up the cohort. For each donor, three plates each were used for CD4 naive and CD4 memory, two plates were used for CD8 naive, and one plate was used for CD8 memory. To estimate repertoire size and how much clonotype sharing occurs between individuals, the study deeply sequenced the blood TCR repertoires of roughly 5 healthy adults. To increase sequencing depth and limit assay-specific biases, TCR repertoire library preparation and sequencing were carried out by different laboratories using diverse techniques. Per donor, leukapheresis produced somewhere between about 0.8 and 9 billion PBMCs.

Healthy HIV-negative adults with no recently reported acute infections or vaccinations were included as donors. Every donor was a Caucasian adult residing in Nashville, Tennessee, USA. Magnetic negative selection was used to enrich CD4+ T cells, after which naive cells were positively selected on CD45RA and the negative fraction became the memory subset. Blood was obtained by leukapheresis, after which PBMCs were separated by Ficoll-Histopaque density gradient centrifugation and cryopreserved in liquid nitrogen vapor phase. Analytical flow cytometry was used to check the purity and quantity of every magnetically sorted T cell population. Genomic DNA was isolated from each sorted fraction and quantified by UV absorbance on a Nanodrop 2000c. V and J are truncated by 2 bases and 7 bases respectively, leaving an intervening sequence of 5 bases. According to the germline V gene, CDR1 reads MDHEN and CDR2 reads SYDVKM. Including the terminal cysteine and phenylalanine, the CDR3 comprises 12 residues. This entry keeps only the CDR3 DNA: 36 bases, framed from base 1.

About this clone: Its antigen is still unknown. Within one base of it there is no much larger clone, and no base qualities were kept. Other nucleotide sequences from this sample produce the same CDR3.

Using the deep immunoSEQ assay, multiplex PCR amplified TCR CDR3 regions from genomic DNA. Extracted genomic DNA from each cell subset was distributed evenly across all wells of several immunoSEQ 96-well plates, and each plate was treated as a replicate. For sorted subsets, each replicate PCR was loaded with 200 ng genomic DNA, equivalent to approximately 33,000 T cell genomes. Purified libraries were measured with a Qubit 3.0 fluorometer, size-checked on a Bioanalyzer 2100, and measured again with the KAPA Library Quantification kit. Each immunoSEQ 96-well plate was sequenced on its own single-read 150-cycle Illumina NextSeq 550 flow cell. The published analysis was carried out like this. Because the immunoSEQ output held only junctional sequences and lacked quality scores, the filtering could not match the filtering applied to full-length reads. To assign V/J genes and CDR3, sequences were annotated against IMGT germline references using PyIR, a Python wrapper for IgBLAST v1.9. Reads were filtered out if the reads had weak V/J assignments (E-value above 1e-6), no CDR3, stop codons, out-of-frame junctions, or ambiguous translated residues. V3J clonotypes were defined as sequences sharing an identical inferred V gene, J gene, and CDR3 amino acid sequence. To compute the percentage overlap between repertoires, the number of shared unique clonotypes was divided by the size of the smaller repertoire. Repertoire richness was assessed with RTK rarefaction, the Chao1 estimator, and Recon v2.1 estimates of unobserved clonotypes. Generation probabilities were computed with OLGA for all TCRbeta clonotypes obtained by the gDNA method from a few donors. This immuneACCESS table, as held by TCRdb, lists in-frame sequences with V and J called but not all clones. Of the missing ones, under half trace to an unresolved V gene in checked studies; the others have no known cause. V, J and clone size were drawn from that table, and D and trimming were deduced from the DNA. The sample includes 900,000 to 1,200,000 clones, with about 80% observed a single time. The ten top clones hold around 0.6% of the sample.

Paper-wide results and their limitations: Sampling was limited to blood, and TCR repertoires in tissue likely differ from TCR repertoires in blood. Pairwise subsampling indicated that sequencing depth was expected to affect the degree of clonotype sharing among donors. The genetic and exposure-history diversity represented was limited by the small number of donors. Larger estimated clonotype richness was generally found for naive subsets than for memory subsets. Rarefaction of sorted-subset datasets indicated incomplete sequencing despite the large sequencing depth. When a few donors were compared, the shared fraction of clonotypes was roughly 4.8% for naive CD4, approximately 3.3% for naive CD8, roughly 2.3% for memory CD4, and 0.4% for memory CD8. Compared with non-shared clonotypes, clonotypes shared by all four sorted-subset donors had higher generation probabilities.

The chain is encoded by TRBV28 joined to TRBJ1-4, with TRBD1 tentatively as D gene (5 bases match). This TCR derives from a man between 18 and 29 years old in good health. Some clones in this sample may be carry-over from other donors' samples. The source material was memory CD4+ T cells from PBMCs. The sample's cell subset or site label, decoded: CD45RA-negative fraction. The CDR3 region reads CASSLGGEKLFF. The nucleotide sequence reads TGTGCCAGCAGTTTAGGGGGTGAAAAACTGTTTTTT.